Below are 12 T cell receptor beta chains sequenced from a single sample in a study of T-cell reconstitution after alpha-beta-depleted transplantation in children. The authors prepared the TCRbeta library with unique molecular identifiers. One entry per CDR3 protein, called by TCRdb with MiXCR from the PCR reads. The table has about 240,000 distinct CDR3 sequences, roughly 26% seen once. The sample consisted of PBMCs, taken before TCRalphabeta/CD19-depleted stem cell transplant. The receptors originated from a girl aged 2-15 years with Fanconi anemia, due to receive a stem cell transplant.

This clonotype came up many times. The rearrangement links TRBV28 to TRBJ2-5; 10 bases map to TRBD2. The CDR3 sequence is 14 residues long. J was trimmed by 3 bases and V by 6 bases; bases with no gene match: 4. CDR1 is MDHEN, CDR2 SYDVKM, per germline. In DNA, the CDR3 is TGTGCCAGCAGCCCAAGCGGGAGGGAAGAGACCCAGTACTTC. Protein: CASSPSGREETQYF.

This clonotype turned up a few times. The rearrangement links TRBV7-9 to TRBJ2-7; tentatively, D is TRBD1 (6 bases). This CDR3 has 16 residues. Trimming pared 3 bases from V and 2 bases from J, leaving 17 bases between. Germline V gene lookup returns CDR1 SEHNR and CDR2 FQNEAQ (reference sequence). CDR3 bases: TGTGCCAGCAGCTTCACAACAGGGTTGACGACCTACGAGCAGTACTTC. Its protein is CASSFTTGLTTYEQYF.

This clonotype was recorded many times. The chain recombines TRBV29-1 with TRBJ2-3, with 12 bases fitting TRBD1. This CDR3 has 14 amino acids. The germline gives CDR1 SQVTM, CDR2 ANQGSEA. V gave up 7 bases and J gave up 3 bases; unmatched junction bases: 5. The CDR3 region has the DNA TGCAGCGCTCCGGGACAGGGGGCTACAGATACGCAGTATTTT. Its protein is CSAPGQGATDTQYF.

This clonotype came up many times. The chain is built from TRBV25-1 and TRBJ2-7; the D is unclear. CDR1 and CDR2 (germline): MGHDK, SYGVNS. Trimming left V 1 base short and J 3 bases short, with 10 bases between. The CDR3 consists of 14 residues. CDR3 nucleotide sequence: TGTGCCAGCAGTGAATCCGGGCAGAGCTACGAGCAGTACTTC. Residues: CASSESGQSYEQYF.

This rearrangement joins TRBV6-5 to TRBJ2-1; 12 bases align to TRBD1. Germline trimming cut 2 bases from V and 7 bases from J; bases unmatched to any gene: 6. This CDR3 has 16 amino acids. Germline assignment: CDR1 MNHEY and CDR2 SVGAGI. CDR3 residues: CASSYDGTGGTNEQFF. The CDR3 region has the DNA TGTGCCAGCAGTTACGACGGGACAGGGGGCACGAATGAGCAGTTCTTC.

The V and J genes are TRBV20-1 and TRBJ2-3; 9 bases are shared with TRBD1. The J segment lost 6 bases and the V segment lost 0 bases, leaving 7 bases of the junction unmatched. Per germline, CDR1 DFQATT and CDR2 SNEGSKA (reference sequence). The CDR3 loop spans 15 amino acids. CDR3 residues: CSARERDRVTDTQYF. DNA for the CDR3: TGCAGTGCTAGAGAGAGGGACAGGGTAACGGATACGCAGTATTTT.

The chain has TRBV7-8 and TRBJ2-1; D unresolved. The germline CDR1 and CDR2 sequences are SGHVS and FQNEAQ. The length of the CDR3 is 12 residues. The V gene lost 3 bases and the J gene lost 5 bases, with 5 bases spanning the gap. The CDR3 bases are TGTGCCAGCAGCTTTGGTGACAATGAGCAGTTCTTC. Protein: CASSFGDNEQFF.

The chain combines TRBV6-1 with TRBJ1-1; D not resolved. The ends were cut back, 7 bases at V and 7 bases at J, with 10 bases in the middle. Germline V gene data show CDR1 as MNHNS and CDR2 as SASEGT. CDR3 size: 11 residues. CDR3 loop: CASTPSYEAFF. The DNA for the CDR3 is TGTGCCAGCACCCCGTCATATGAAGCTTTCTTT.

The chain combines TRBV29-1 with TRBJ2-2; D not certain. Germline V gene sequence: CDR1 SQVTM, CDR2 ANQGSEA. The CDR3 has 13 amino acids. V lost 6 bases and J lost 2, with 10 bases in between. The chain's CDR3 is CSVDSDNTGELFF. The CDR3 bases are TGCAGCGTAGACTCAGATAACACCGGGGAGCTGTTTTTT.

This clonotype was seen ten or more times. The chain joins TRBV29-1 to TRBJ2-2; D might be TRBD1 (7 bases). Trimming cost V 0 bases and J 5 bases, with 10 bases left between them. CDR1 and CDR2 (germline): SQVTM, ANQGSEA. CDR3 length: 14 amino acids. The CDR3 loop reads CSVEDRGRTGELFF. CDR3 in DNA: TGCAGCGTTGAAGACAGGGGGAGGACCGGGGAGCTGTTTTTT.

The CDR3 DNA follows: TGTGCCAGCAGCTTGTCAGGGGATTGGGGCTCCTACGAGCAGTACTTC. It specifies CASSLSGDWGSYEQYF. The chain employs TRBV7-2 and TRBJ2-7; tentatively, D is TRBD1 (6 bases). The CDR3 is made up of 16 amino acids. Per germline, CDR1 SGHTA and CDR2 FQGNSA. Trimming took off 3 bases at V and 0 bases at J, with 15 bases between the two ends.

This chain connects TRBV5-6 to TRBJ2-7; 8 bases align to TRBD2. With V trimmed by 3 bases and J by 7 bases, 6 bases remained unmatched. This CDR3 is 13 amino acids long. The V gene's germline CDR1 is SGHDT and CDR2 YYEEEE. CDR3 sequence reads: CASSSGGDWEQYF. The CDR3 DNA reads as TGTGCCAGCAGCTCCGGGGGGGATTGGGAGCAGTACTTC.